This T cell receptor (beta chain) stems from a study of blood T cell repertoires in COVID-19. The overall study: Sites in the United States, Italy and Spain provided acute and convalescent COVID-19 samples. The cDNA or gDNA used as material had been derived from T cells, B-cell-depleted T cells, or PBMCs.

CDR3 length equals 15 residues. CDR1 is SNHLY, CDR2 FYNNEI, per germline. V gave up 6 bases and J gave up 1 base; unmatched junction bases: 4. This table comes from immunoSEQ multiplex PCR, and its TCRdb copy is limited to in-frame clones, with some not included. The data show 150,000 or so clones, with around 74% seen just once and 2.5% to 3.5% held by the top ten. Sequencing was done on a sample of peripheral blood. V and J are TRBV2 and TRBJ2-5, with 11 bases identical to TRBD1. The source of this sequence is an elderly woman with acute or convalescent COVID-19. The CDR3 DNA reads as TGTGCCAGCAGCCGGGACAGGGGGTTCCAAGAGACCCAGTACTTC. Translation gives CASSRDRGFQETQYF.